The clone carrying this T cell receptor beta chain was detected once. The antigen remains unidentified. This sample is drawn from a study of cytomegalovirus exposure and HLA in healthy donors. Whole-study results and caveats: TRBV6-2, TRBV6-3 and other indistinguishable V segments were excluded.

V gave up 4 bases and J gave up 3 bases; unmatched junction bases: 6. CDR1 and CDR2 (germline): SGHRS, YFSETQ. The CDR3 contains 14 residues. PCR employed 60 Vbeta and 13 Jbeta primers. The method was immunoSEQ multiplex PCR; TCRdb's version includes in-frame clones alone and lacks a portion of them. The data show about 130,000 clones, with roughly 84% seen just once and roughly 1.2% held by the top ten. This clonotype was sampled from a girl aged 2 to 10 in good health and CMV-seronegative. The material sequenced was PBMCs. V is TRBV5-1 and J is TRBJ1-2; 7 nucleotides match TRBD1. The CDR3 here is CASSPGTADYGYTF. CDR3 nucleotides: TGCGCCAGCAGCCCGGGGACAGCGGACTATGGCTACACCTTC. Looking up the rest from reference TRBV5-1 and TRBJ1-2 gives the full variable domain: KAGVTQTPRYLIKTRGQQVTLSCSPISGHRSVSWYQQTPGQGLQFLFEYFSETQRNKGNFPGRFSGRQFSNSRSEMNVSTLELGDSALYLCASSPGTADYGYTFGSGTRLTVV.